Below, 14 T cell receptor beta chains from the same sample are listed, as sequenced in a study of shared clonotypes between healthy human individuals. TCRdb's copy holds only in-frame clones and misses some; the assay was immunoSEQ multiplex PCR. The repertoire holds over 2 million clones, approximately 90% seen once, with about 0.41% in the top ten. The sample comprised naive CD4+ T cells from PBMCs. As to subset: CD45RA+ positively selected. These receptors all come from a man in his late teens or twenties in good health. Some clones in this sample may be carry-over from other donors' samples.

The chain carries TRBV7-8 and TRBJ1-2, with D uncertain. Germline assignment: CDR1 SGHVS and CDR2 FQNEAQ. Deletions cut 0 bases from V and 3 bases from J, with 11 bases between. The CDR3 totals 15 residues. The CDR3 sequence: CASSLALSADYGYTF. The CDR3 DNA reads as TGTGCCAGCAGCTTAGCGCTCAGTGCCGACTATGGCTACACCTTC.

V and J are TRBV19 and TRBJ2-7; D is unclear. Germline V gives CDR1 LNHDA, CDR2 SQIVND (reference sequence). The germline V and J ends were trimmed by 3 bases and 1 base, with 16 bases remaining between them. The CDR3 covers 16 residues. The CDR3 DNA reads as TGTGCCAGTAGTATTAGGCCTAGGGATGGGTCCTACGAGCAGTACTTC. It specifies CASSIRPRDGSYEQYF. Full variable domain (remainder filled in from reference TRBV19 and TRBJ2-7): DGGITQSPKYLFRKEGQNVTLSCEQNLNHDAMYWYRQDPGQGLRLIYYSQIVNDFQKGDIAEGYSVSREKKESFPLTVTSAQKNPTAFYLCASSIRPRDGSYEQYFGPGTRLTVT.

The rearrangement links TRBV29-1 to TRBJ2-5, with 10 bases lining up with TRBD2. J lost 0 bases, V lost 7 bases, and 5 bases had no gene match. This CDR3 contains 14 residues. Germline V gene data show CDR1 as SQVTM and CDR2 as ANQGSEA. CDR3: CSARTSGNQETQYF. The CDR3 coding sequence is TGCAGCGCCAGGACTAGCGGAAACCAAGAGACCCAGTACTTC.

This rearrangement joins TRBV7-2 to TRBJ2-5; TRBD1 aligns across 10 bases. Trimming removed 5 bases from V and 7 bases from J; junction bases left unmatched: 13. The V gene's germline CDR1 is SGHTA and CDR2 FQGNSA. CDR3 size: 16 residues. CDR3 sequence reads: CASSLLGQGGYGTQYF. The CDR3 DNA reads as TGTGCCAGCAGCCTCCTAGGACAGGGGGGGTATGGGACCCAGTACTTC.

This clone occurred once. The V gene is TRBV28, the J gene TRBJ1-5; 10 bases are shared with TRBD1. This CDR3 region has 14 residues. Germline loops: CDR1 MDHEN, CDR2 SYDVKM. V lost 10 bases and J lost 5; bases outside the gene matches: 8. The CDR3 DNA sequence: TGTGCCATCAGGACAGGGGGTTGGGATCAGCCCCAGCATTTT. Encoded protein: CAIRTGGWDQPQHF. The entire variable domain, with the rest obtained from reference TRBV28 and TRBJ1-5, is as follows: DVKVTQSSRYLVKRTGEKVFLECVQDMDHENMFWYRQDPGLGLRLIYFSYDVKMKEKGDIPEGYSVSREKKERFSLILESASTNQTSMYLCAIRTGGWDQPQHFGDGTRLSIL.

The chain is built from TRBV28 and TRBJ2-2; the D gene is possibly TRBD2 (5 bases). Deletions cut 5 bases from V and 0 bases from J, with 19 bases between. The CDR3 extends over 18 amino acids. Germline values: CDR1 MDHEN, CDR2 SYDVKM. The CDR3 bases are TGTGCCAGCAGTATCCCCCCCCTGGGAGAACCGAACACCGGGGAGCTGTTTTTT. Its protein product is CASSIPPLGEPNTGELFF.

The rearrangement joins TRBV6-6 to TRBJ1-2; a weak D match, TRBD1 (6 bases). In germline, CDR1 is MNHNY, CDR2 SVGAGI (reference sequence). With 7 bases removed from V and 3 bases from J, the gap between germline ends came to 18 bases. The length of the CDR3 is 15 residues. CDR3 sequence reads: CASKGATGSDYGYTF. The CDR3 coding sequence is TGTGCCAGCAAAGGTGCTACAGGGAGCGACTATGGCTACACCTTC.

The chain uses TRBV28 and TRBJ2-7; 7 bases are shared with TRBD1. The V gene end was trimmed by 6 bases and the J gene end by 2 bases; junction bases not matched to a gene: 10. Germline lookup yields CDR1 MDHEN and CDR2 SYDVKM. The CDR3 covers 15 residues. This CDR3 reads CASSGPGTATYEQYF. In DNA form, the CDR3 reads TGTGCCAGCAGCGGCCCCGGGACAGCAACCTACGAGCAGTACTTC. Supplemented by reference TRBV28 and TRBJ2-7, the full variable domain reads DVKVTQSSRYLVKRTGEKVFLECVQDMDHENMFWYRQDPGLGLRLIYFSYDVKMKEKGDIPEGYSVSREKKERFSLILESASTNQTSMYLCASSGPGTATYEQYFGPGTRLTVT.

This clone has a single count. This chain joins TRBV19 and TRBJ1-2, with TRBD1 matching over 8 bases. With V trimmed by 7 bases and J by 3 bases, 19 bases remained unmatched. CDR3 length: 18 amino acids. Germline V CDR1 and CDR2: LNHDA, SQIVND (reference sequence). The CDR3 DNA reads TGTGCCAGTATTGGTGTCGGGACAGGACCAAAGAGGGACTATGGCTACACCTTC. Translated: CASIGVGTGPKRDYGYTF.

The chain carries TRBV5-1 and TRBJ1-1; a weak D match, TRBD1 (5 bases). This CDR3 spans 15 amino acids. The V gene's germline CDR1 is SGHRS and CDR2 YFSETQ. V was trimmed by 4 bases and J by 5 bases, leaving 18 bases between them. Here the CDR3 DNA reads TGCGCCAGCAGCGGAGGGACTCAAAGCGTAACTGAAGCTTTCTTT. This translates into CASSGGTQSVTEAFF. The complete variable domain, with remaining parts taken from reference TRBV5-1 and TRBJ1-1, reads KAGVTQTPRYLIKTRGQQVTLSCSPISGHRSVSWYQQTPGQGLQFLFEYFSETQRNKGNFPGRFSGRQFSNSRSEMNVSTLELGDSALYLCASSGGTQSVTEAFFGQGTRLTVV.

The V gene is TRBV5-1, the J gene TRBJ1-5, with unresolved D. CDR1 is SGHRS, CDR2 YFSETQ, per germline. V was shortened by 0 bases and J by 2 bases, with 9 bases between the two germline ends. The CDR3 loop spans 15 amino acids. The CDR3 DNA reads as TGCGCCAGCAGCTTGGCCGGAGATGGCAATCAGCCCCAGCATTTT. It specifies CASSLAGDGNQPQHF.

This chain uses TRBV29-1 with TRBJ2-7; D is undetermined. The germline V gene has CDR1 SQVTM and CDR2 ANQGSEA. Trimming stripped 7 bases from V and 5 bases from J, with 18 bases between. This CDR3 spans 13 amino acids. CDR3 sequence reads: CSARGLFSNEQYF. As DNA, the CDR3 is TGCAGCGCCCGTGGCCTCTTCTCGAACGAGCAGTACTTC.

V usage is TRBV25-1 and J usage is TRBJ1-1, with 7 bases identical to TRBD1. CDR1 and CDR2 from the germline V gene are MGHDK and SYGVNS. Germline trimming cut 6 bases from V and 2 bases from J; bases unmatched to any gene: 6. The CDR3 loop spans 14 amino acids. Here the CDR3 DNA reads TGTGCCAGCAGCCGACAGGGCCTTAACACTGAAGCTTTCTTT. Its translation is CASSRQGLNTEAFF.

The rearrangement links TRBV10-3 to TRBJ2-3; 7 bases map to TRBD1. The CDR3 spans 14 residues. V shed 8 bases and J 2 bases; nucleotides not matched to a gene: 7. Germline-derived CDR1 and CDR2 are ENHRY and SYGVKD. The CDR3 nucleotides are TGTGCCATCGGCCCAGGGGGAAACACAGATACGCAGTATTTT. This gives the protein CAIGPGGNTDTQYF.